This T cell receptor beta chain derives from a study of T cell changes during pregnancy in multiple sclerosis. The ends lost 6 bases at V and 6 bases at J; junction bases unmatched: 7. This CDR3 is built from 14 residues. CDR1 and CDR2 (germline): MNHNY, SVGAGI (reference sequence). Produced via immunoSEQ multiplex PCR; TCRdb's table is partial and in-frame only. The sample carries about 70,000 clones, around 94% recorded once. The origin of this receptor is a female donor with multiple sclerosis, enrolled in a pregnancy study. Sequencing was performed on peripheral blood, taken in the third trimester of pregnancy. The rearrangement uses TRBV6-6 and TRBJ1-2; 10 bases match TRBD1. The CDR3 DNA sequence: TGTGCCAGCAGCAACATGGACAGGGGGGATGGCTACACCTTC. Amino acid sequence: CASSNMDRGDGYTF.